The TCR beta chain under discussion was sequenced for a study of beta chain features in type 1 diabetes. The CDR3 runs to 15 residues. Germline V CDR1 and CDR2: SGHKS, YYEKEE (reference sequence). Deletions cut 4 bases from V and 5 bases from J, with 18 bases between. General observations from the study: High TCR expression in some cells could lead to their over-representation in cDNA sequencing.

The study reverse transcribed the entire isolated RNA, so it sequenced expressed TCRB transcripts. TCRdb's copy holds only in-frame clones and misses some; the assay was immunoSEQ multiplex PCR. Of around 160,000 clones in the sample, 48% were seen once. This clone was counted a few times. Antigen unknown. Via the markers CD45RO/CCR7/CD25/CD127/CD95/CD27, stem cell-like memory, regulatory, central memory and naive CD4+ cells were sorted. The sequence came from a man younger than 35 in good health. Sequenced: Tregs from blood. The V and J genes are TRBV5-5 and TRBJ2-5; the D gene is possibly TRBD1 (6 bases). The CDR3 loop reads CASSLGTLRGETQYF. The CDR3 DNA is TGTGCCAGCAGCCTAGGGACACTGCGTGGGGAGACCCAGTACTTC.